This section outlines one TCR beta chain sequence together with its context. The data are from a study of cytomegalovirus exposure and HLA in healthy donors. PCR amplification relied on 60 Vbeta primers (plus 13 Jbeta primers). This table comes from immunoSEQ multiplex PCR, and its TCRdb copy is limited to in-frame clones, with some not included. The repertoire consists of about 190,000 clones, with 65% to 85% occurring once and the leading ten covering roughly 6%. The V end lost 4 bases, the J end lost 5 bases, and 11 bases lay between the germline ends. Germline V gene lookup returns CDR1 ENHRY and CDR2 SYGVKD. The CDR3 totals 13 residues.

The TCR originated in a woman aged 25 to 39 in good health and CMV-seropositive. Sequenced sample: PBMCs. V gene TRBV10-3 combines with J gene TRBJ1-2; D remains unclear. In DNA form, the CDR3 reads TGTGCCATCAGTGCCGGGAAGCTATATGGCTACACCTTC. It codes for CAISAGKLYGYTF.